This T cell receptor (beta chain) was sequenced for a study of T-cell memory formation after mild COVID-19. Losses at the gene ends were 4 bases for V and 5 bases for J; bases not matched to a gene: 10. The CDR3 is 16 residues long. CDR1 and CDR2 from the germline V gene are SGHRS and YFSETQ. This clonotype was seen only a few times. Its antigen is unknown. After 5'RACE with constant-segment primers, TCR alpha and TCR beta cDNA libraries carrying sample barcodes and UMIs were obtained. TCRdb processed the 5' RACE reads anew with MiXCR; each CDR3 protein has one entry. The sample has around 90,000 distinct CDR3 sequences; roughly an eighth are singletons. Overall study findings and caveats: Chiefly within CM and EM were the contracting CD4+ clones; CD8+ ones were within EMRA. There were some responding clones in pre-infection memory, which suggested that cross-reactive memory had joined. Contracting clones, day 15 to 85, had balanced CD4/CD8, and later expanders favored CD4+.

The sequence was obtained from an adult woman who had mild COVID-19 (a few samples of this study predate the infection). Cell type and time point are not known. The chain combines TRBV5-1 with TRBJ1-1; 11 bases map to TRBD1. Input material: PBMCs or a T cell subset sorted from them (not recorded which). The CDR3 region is CASSPWKGQGETEAFF. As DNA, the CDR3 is TGCGCCAGCAGCCCATGGAAGGGACAGGGGGAGACTGAAGCTTTCTTT.